This T cell receptor (beta chain) emerged from a study of T cell responses to AZD1222 COVID-19 vaccine. Study-level background: Pooled together were second doses at about 4 or about 12 weeks. Overall study findings and caveats: Donors were chiefly white British, with a greater number of females, and clonal diversity was perhaps underestimated. Two doses of AZD1222 preceded a rise in Spike-specific TCR breadth and depth. CD4 TCRs covered the whole spike, strongest at regions 160-218 and 743-854.

About this clone itself: Its target is not known.

Per germline, CDR1 DFQATT and CDR2 SNEGSKA (reference sequence). The CDR3 length is 11 residues. V shed 2 bases and J shed 6 bases, with 8 bases lying between them. The data were produced by immunoSEQ multiplex PCR, yet TCRdb's version contains in-frame clones alone and is incomplete. The data show roughly 66,000 clones, with about four fifths seen just once and about 7% held by the top ten. The source was peripheral blood, collected on day 0 of AZD1222 vaccination. V is TRBV20-1 and J is TRBJ2-7; no firm D call. The sequence was obtained from an adult in good health. The CDR3 here is CSARYDREQYF. Here the CDR3 DNA reads TGCAGTGCTAGATATGACCGCGAGCAGTACTTC.